This T cell receptor beta chain emerged from a study of blood T cells in healthy people across ages. Whenever a sample was processed, at least 6.5 million PBMCs were isolated. CDR1 is SNHLY, CDR2 FYNNEI, per germline. V was pared by 5 bases and J by 7 bases, with 9 bases of the junction left unmatched. The CDR3 runs 15 residues. A second PCR of 7 to 11 cycles used a sample-barcoded 5' primer and a J-beta primer mix. TCRdb processed the 5' RACE reads anew with MiXCR; each CDR3 protein has one entry. The profile covers 750,000 to 950,000 distinct CDR3 sequences, with about a quarter appearing a single time and 3% taken by the ten largest. These data were also reused for a study on T cells of mothers and their children.

Source material: blood. This sequence joins TRBV2 and TRBJ1-5; 9 bases agree with TRBD1. The TCR comes from a boy aged 5 to 17 in good health. This CDR3 is CASSSGTGIRQPQHF. The CDR3 DNA reads as TGTGCCAGCAGTTCCGGGACAGGGATACGCCAGCCCCAGCATTTT.